A single sample gave rise to the 32 T cell receptor beta chains below, sequenced in a study of T-cell reconstitution after alpha-beta-depleted transplantation in children. Overall study findings and caveats: Two months or so post-transplant, alpha-beta T cells reportedly derived from several hundred expanded graft clones.

No antigen is known for these receptors. Researchers prepared the TCRbeta library using unique molecular identifiers, the study reports. TCRdb used MiXCR to reprocess the PCR reads, holding one entry per CDR3 protein. Of approximately 30,000 distinct CDR3 sequences in the sample, under 7.5% were seen once. This sample comprised peripheral blood, obtained 60 days after TCRalphabeta/CD19-depleted stem cell transplant. The receptor set was obtained from a child less than two years old who had a stem cell transplant for acute myeloid leukemia, so the T cells may come from the graft donor.

This clonotype was found many times. This chain connects TRBV10-3 to TRBJ2-7, with D unresolved. Germline V gene lookup returns CDR1 ENHRY and CDR2 SYGVKD. V lost 1 base and J 3 bases, leaving 4 bases between the germline ends. The CDR3 is 12 residues long. The CDR3 spells CAISEWGYEQYF. CDR3 coding DNA: TGTGCCATCAGTGAGTGGGGCTACGAGCAGTACTTC.

This clonotype was detected ten times or more. The rearrangement links TRBV11-1 to TRBJ2-7; no clear D. V was trimmed by 1 base and J by 1 base, leaving 8 bases between them. The CDR3 loop spans 14 amino acids. Germline-derived CDR1 and CDR2 are SGHAT and FQDESV (reference sequence). The DNA for the CDR3 is TGTGCCAGCAGCTTAGAGGTTCAGTCCTACGAGCAGTACTTC. Protein sequence: CASSLEVQSYEQYF.

In this sample, this clonotype is medium-sized (0.01 to 0.1%). This chain joins TRBV20-1 and TRBJ2-4, with 14 bases identical to TRBD2. This CDR3 has 14 amino acids. The V and J ends lost 7 bases and 8 bases, in that order; junction bases with no gene match: 7. Germline loops: CDR1 DFQATT, CDR2 SNEGSKA (reference sequence). CDR3 loop: CSVLTSGRGDIQYF. The CDR3, as DNA: TGCAGTGTTCTGACTAGCGGGAGGGGTGACATTCAGTACTTC.

Many counts were recorded for this clonotype. This chain joins TRBV20-1 and TRBJ2-5; 8 bases align to TRBD1. Germline loops: CDR1 DFQATT, CDR2 SNEGSKA (reference sequence). CDR3 length: 14 residues. With 6 bases clipped from V and 2 bases from J, the junction kept 8 bases outside the gene matches. This CDR3 reads CSAGQGPRQETQYF. CDR3 DNA: TGCAGTGCCGGACAGGGACCCCGTCAAGAGACCCAGTACTTC.

This clonotype was seen many times. The chain links TRBV4-3 to TRBJ2-5; D assignment may be TRBD1 or TRBD2 (5 bases each). V was clipped by 2 bases and J by 2 bases, with 24 bases between them. Germline V gene lookup returns CDR1 LGHNA and CDR2 YSLEER. The CDR3 is made up of 19 amino acids. The CDR3 spells CASSQRNGASGLTQETQYF. The CDR3 DNA reads TGCGCCAGCAGCCAACGTAATGGTGCCTCGGGGCTTACTCAAGAGACCCAGTACTTC.

This clonotype was seen many times. The chain recombines TRBV28 with TRBJ1-2; a possible D gene is TRBD1 (6 bases). From germline, CDR1 is MDHEN and CDR2 SYDVKM. The CDR3 is 13 residues long. The ends were cut back, 4 bases at V and 3 bases at J, with 9 bases in the middle. The CDR3 region has the DNA TGTGCCAGCAGTTCCACAGGGTACTATGGCTACACCTTC. Residues: CASSSTGYYGYTF.

This clonotype came up many times. In nucleotides, the CDR3 is TGTGCCAGCAGCGTAGGCACAGGGGAATCCTACGAGCAGTACTTC. This gives the protein CASSVGTGESYEQYF. The genes are TRBV9 and TRBJ2-7, with 7 nucleotides matching TRBD1. The CDR3 length is 15 residues. V lost 0 bases and J lost 1; bases outside the gene matches: 4. CDR1 and CDR2 (germline): SGDLS, YYNGEE.

This clonotype was counted many times. The chain employs TRBV20-1 and TRBJ1-2; 7 positions match TRBD1. The J segment lost 7 bases and the V segment lost 0 bases, leaving 8 bases of the junction unmatched. The CDR3 has 14 amino acids. Germline CDR1 is DFQATT and CDR2 is SNEGSKA (reference sequence). The CDR3 sequence: CSARDVTGIFGYTF. The CDR3 DNA follows: TGCAGTGCTAGAGATGTGACAGGGATCTTTGGCTACACCTTC.

In this sample, this clonotype is medium-sized. This sequence joins TRBV4-3 and TRBJ1-2; 9 bases map to TRBD1. V was clipped by 0 bases and J by 5 bases; unmatched bases: 7. The V gene's germline CDR1 is LGHNA and CDR2 YSLEER. This CDR3 region has 16 residues. The CDR3 sequence is CASSQEWDRALYGYTF. As DNA, the CDR3 is TGCGCCAGCAGCCAAGAATGGGACAGGGCGTTATATGGCTACACCTTC.

This clonotype was detected ten times or more. The rearrangement uses TRBV5-1 and TRBJ1-4, with a weak D call TRBD1 (5 bases). Trimming stripped 1 base from V and 5 bases from J, with 15 bases between. Looked up from germline, CDR1 is SGHRS and CDR2 is YFSETQ. The CDR3 sequence is 16 residues long. As DNA, the CDR3 is TGCGCCAGCAGCTTGATCGGGGCAGCGGGGAATGAAAAACTGTTTTTT. Its translation is CASSLIGAAGNEKLFF. Full variable domain (remainder filled in from reference TRBV5-1 and TRBJ1-4): KAGVTQTPRYLIKTRGQQVTLSCSPISGHRSVSWYQQTPGQGLQFLFEYFSETQRNKGNFPGRFSGRQFSNSRSEMNVSTLELGDSALYLCASSLIGAAGNEKLFFGSGTQLSVL.

This clonotype has at least ten counts. V and J are TRBV29-1 and TRBJ2-1; perhaps TRBD2 as D (6 bases). The CDR3 sequence is 15 residues long. V was cut by 3 bases and J by 7 bases, with 19 bases left in between. Germline CDR1 is SQVTM and CDR2 is ANQGSEA. CDR3 nucleotides: TGCAGCGTTGATATGACGGGAGCTAGTGTAAATGAGCAGTTCTTC. As protein: CSVDMTGASVNEQFF.

The chain combines TRBV6-1 with TRBJ2-2; 8 nucleotides match TRBD1. V trimming: 4 bases; J trimming: 1 base; junction bases outside the gene matches: 2. The CDR3 contains 15 residues. Per the germline V gene, CDR1 is MNHNS and CDR2 is SASEGT. The CDR3 protein is CASSAGGVNTGELFF. In DNA, the CDR3 is TGTGCCAGCAGTGCAGGGGGCGTGAACACCGGGGAGCTGTTTTTT.

This clonotype occurred many times. V and J are TRBV7-9 and TRBJ2-5; 9 bases match TRBD1. The germline V gene has CDR1 SEHNR and CDR2 FQNEAQ (reference sequence). The CDR3 consists of 14 residues. V lost 5 bases and J lost 4; bases outside the gene matches: 5. The CDR3 sequence is CASSTRDRVETQYF. The CDR3 nucleotides read TGTGCCAGCAGCACCCGGGACAGGGTAGAGACCCAGTACTTC.

This clonotype was observed at least ten times. V and J are TRBV7-9 and TRBJ2-5, with D maybe TRBD2 (6 bases). V was shortened by 7 bases and J by 6 bases, with 15 bases between the two germline ends. CDR3 size: 13 residues. Germline values: CDR1 SEHNR, CDR2 FQNEAQ (reference sequence). The CDR3 is CASIRLVGKTQYF. The CDR3 DNA reads as TGTGCCAGCATCAGACTAGTGGGCAAGACCCAGTACTTC.

Ten or more counts support this clonotype. The J gene is TRBJ2-7, the V gene TRBV4-3; TRBD1 might be the D (6 bases). Trimming removed 0 bases from V and 5 bases from J, with 8 bases in between. CDR1 is LGHNA and CDR2 is YSLEER in the germline V gene. This CDR3 has 13 amino acids. CDR3 region: CASSQDGGHEQYF. The CDR3 DNA reads as TGCGCCAGCAGCCAAGATGGGGGCCACGAGCAGTACTTC.

This clonotype was recorded many times. The chain employs TRBV28 and TRBJ2-7; D remains ambiguous. The V gene lost 5 bases and the J gene lost 4 bases, with 18 bases spanning the gap. CDR1 MDHEN and CDR2 SYDVKM come from the germline V gene. The CDR3 extends over 15 amino acids. For the CDR3, the DNA is TGTGCCAGCAGTGTAGACCCCGGGCGGCCTTACGAGCAGTACTTC. Translation gives CASSVDPGRPYEQYF.

There are many counts of this clonotype. The chain employs TRBV12-3 or TRBV12-4 and TRBJ1-5; possibly TRBD1 for D (6 bases). CDR3 length: 14 amino acids. V was trimmed by 2 bases and J by 6 bases, leaving 11 bases between them. CDR3 nucleotides: TGTGCCAGCAGTTTAAGGGACACCCTTCAGCCCCAGCATTTT. This gives the protein CASSLRDTLQPQHF.

The sample holds many counts of this clonotype. The genes are TRBV7-3 and TRBJ2-7; D might be TRBD2 (6 bases). V shed 5 bases and J shed 2 bases, with 13 bases lying between them. There are 14 residues in the CDR3. Germline CDR1 reads SGHTA; CDR2 reads FQGTGA. The CDR3 sequence: CASSPYGGTYEQYF. The CDR3 coding sequence is TGTGCCAGCAGCCCGTACGGGGGTACCTACGAGCAGTACTTC. The full variable domain, with the rest looked up from reference TRBV7-3 and TRBJ2-7, is GAGVSQTPSNKVTEKGKYVELRCDPISGHTALYWYRQSLGQGPEFLIYFQGTGAADDSGLPNDRFFAVRPEGSVSTLKIQRTERGDSAVYLCASSPYGGTYEQYFGPGTRLTVT.

This clonotype was counted ten times or more. The chain recombines TRBV27 with TRBJ2-3; either TRBD1 or TRBD2 may fit D (7 bases each). The V gene's germline CDR1 is MNHEY and CDR2 SMNVEV (reference sequence). Trimming shortened V by 6 bases and J by 6 bases, and 10 bases separated the two germline ends. The CDR3 length is 12 residues. CDR3 sequence (DNA): TGTGCCAGCAGCCAGGGGGGGGATACGCAGTATTTT. This codes for CASSQGGDTQYF.

The table lists this clonotype with many counts. Here the CDR3 DNA reads TGTGCCAGCAGTTCAGAGACGGCTCCCTCCTACGAGCAGTACTTC. Amino acids: CASSSETAPSYEQYF. This rearrangement joins TRBV28 to TRBJ2-7; D is ambiguous. The germline CDR1 and CDR2 sequences are MDHEN and SYDVKM. This CDR3 is built from 15 residues. V shed 4 bases and J shed 0 bases, with 13 bases lying between them.

Many counts were recorded for this clonotype. J is TRBJ2-7 and V is TRBV5-1; no reliable D call. This CDR3 comprises 13 residues. The germline CDR1 and CDR2 sequences are SGHRS and YFSETQ. V was clipped by 2 bases and J by 2 bases, with 8 bases between them. The CDR3 loop is CASSFTEAYEQYF. Here the CDR3 DNA reads TGCGCCAGCAGCTTTACGGAAGCCTACGAGCAGTACTTC.

This clonotype has at least ten counts. This chain joins TRBV24-1 and TRBJ2-7; the D gene is possibly TRBD1 (6 bases). Germline V gene sequence: CDR1 KGHDR, CDR2 SFDVKD. The V end was cut by 1 base, the J end by 6 bases, with 9 bases between. CDR3 length: 13 residues. The CDR3 nucleotides are TGTGCCACCAGTGATTTCAGGGGATTCGAGCAGTACTTC. This sequence encodes CATSDFRGFEQYF.

This clonotype was observed at least ten times. V and J are TRBV12-3 or TRBV12-4 and TRBJ1-3; tentative D call: TRBD1 (5 bases). The V end lost 3 bases, the J end lost 4 bases, and 10 bases lay between the germline ends. The CDR3 has 14 amino acids. CDR3 sequence: CASSLRGTGNTIYF. The CDR3 nucleotides read TGTGCCAGCAGTTTGCGGGGCACGGGAAACACCATATATTTT.

The sample holds a few counts of this clonotype. The chain combines TRBV6-5 with TRBJ2-4, with D maybe TRBD2 (6 bases). This CDR3 has 17 amino acids. Trimming stripped 0 bases from V and 1 base from J, with 13 bases between. CDR1 is MNHEY, CDR2 SVGAGI, per germline. The CDR3 sequence: CASSYSGGVLAKNIQYF. In DNA, the CDR3 is TGTGCCAGCAGTTACTCAGGAGGGGTCTTGGCCAAAAACATTCAGTACTTC.

This clonotype was picked up many times. The V gene is TRBV7-9, the J gene TRBJ1-1; D uncertain. CDR1 and CDR2 (germline): SEHNR, FQNEAQ (reference sequence). V lost 4 bases and J lost 7, with 10 bases in between. The CDR3 loop spans 12 amino acids. The CDR3 here is CASSYPGGEAFF. For the CDR3, the DNA is TGTGCCAGCAGCTACCCGGGAGGTGAAGCTTTCTTT.

Ten or more counts support this clonotype. This sequence joins TRBV28 and TRBJ2-7; possible D gene TRBD1, 6 bases. This CDR3 has 13 residues. V lost 6 bases to trimming and J lost 3 bases, with 12 bases between them. CDR1 is MDHEN and CDR2 is SYDVKM in the germline V gene. CDR3 region: CASSAGDDYEQYF. The CDR3 DNA follows: TGTGCCAGCAGCGCAGGGGACGACTACGAGCAGTACTTC.

This clonotype was observed many times. The rearrangement joins TRBV20-1 to TRBJ2-7; TRBD1 matches at 7 bases. After removal of 5 bases from V and 3 bases from J, the junction contained 4 bases not matched to a gene. The CDR3 covers 12 residues. Germline V gene lookup returns CDR1 DFQATT and CDR2 SNEGSKA (reference sequence). The CDR3 bases are TGCAGTGCTCCCGGGACAGTCTACGAGCAGTACTTC. It codes for CSAPGTVYEQYF.

In this sample, this clonotype turned up many times. The rearrangement joins TRBV2 to TRBJ1-1, with D possibly TRBD1 on 5 matching bases. Trimming pared 1 base from V and 6 bases from J, leaving 15 bases between. Germline CDR1 is SNHLY and CDR2 is FYNNEI. The CDR3 sequence is 15 residues long. For the CDR3, the DNA is TGTGCCAGCAGTGAAGGCATAAGGGGAACCCCTGAAGCTTTCTTT. Its protein product is CASSEGIRGTPEAFF.

This clonotype was observed at least ten times. The rearrangement links TRBV11-2 to TRBJ2-5, with D possibly matching TRBD2 (6 bases). V lost 8 bases to trimming and J lost 5 bases, with 15 bases between them. Germline assignment: CDR1 SGHAT and CDR2 FQNNGV. This CDR3 spans 13 amino acids. CDR3 in DNA: TGTGCCAGCCCCTGGGAGGACTGGGAGACCCAGTACTTC. Encoded protein: CASPWEDWETQYF. Drawing the rest from reference TRBV11-2 and TRBJ2-5, the complete variable domain is EAGVAQSPRYKIIEKRQSVAFWCNPISGHATLYWYQQILGQGPKLLIQFQNNGVVDDSQLPKDRFSAERLKGVDSTLKIQPAKLEDSAVYLCASPWEDWETQYFGPGTRLLVL.

This clonotype was counted many times. The chain carries TRBV4-3 and TRBJ2-7; no definite D call. V dropped 6 bases and J dropped 6 bases, with 15 bases sitting between them. Germline V CDR1 and CDR2: LGHNA, YSLEER. The CDR3 totals 13 residues. CDR3 DNA sequence: TGCGCCAGCAGACGTAGGCGGCGGAGCGAGCAGTACTTC. It translates to CASRRRRRSEQYF.

This clonotype was observed at least ten times. V usage is TRBV20-1 and J usage is TRBJ1-2, with D maybe TRBD1 (6 bases). Germline loops: CDR1 DFQATT, CDR2 SNEGSKA (reference sequence). This CDR3 has 15 residues. Trimming left V 6 bases short and J 8 bases short, with 25 bases between. The CDR3 reads CSARKTSPGARGYTF. CDR3 DNA sequence: TGCAGTGCCAGAAAAACCTCCCCGGGGGCGCGCGGCTACACCTTC.

This clonotype was counted ten times or more. This CDR3 is CASSATEPNTEAFF. For the CDR3, the DNA is TGTGCCAGCAGCGCGACCGAACCGAACACTGAAGCTTTCTTT. The rearrangement uses TRBV9 and TRBJ1-1; D remains unclear. The germline V gene encodes CDR1 SGDLS and CDR2 YYNGEE. The germline V and J ends were trimmed by 3 bases and 1 base, with 10 bases remaining between them. This CDR3 is built from 14 residues.